There are a few counts of the clone carrying this T cell receptor (beta chain). The antigen remains undetermined. These data belong to a study of CD8 T cells in ankylosing spondylitis. Making the TCR beta libraries involved quantitative 5'-RACE with molecular barcodes. Using its own MiXCR run on the 5' RACE reads, TCRdb lists one record per CDR3 protein. The sample carries around 140,000 distinct CDR3 sequences, about 15% recorded once. Germline CDR1 is MNHNS and CDR2 is SASEGT. The CDR3 has 14 residues. The V end lost 6 bases, the J end lost 5 bases, and 16 bases lay between the germline ends. Overall study results and limits: Blood from ankylosing spondylitis patients appeared to carry a characteristic roughly eight-variant TCR beta motif. From matched ankylosing spondylitis synovial fluid, disease-linked clones were reportedly recovered at significantly enriched levels. There were earlier reports of some motif variants in reactive arthritis synovial fluid and blood. Disease-linked clones bore a CD8+ phenotype, appearing relatively rarely in peripheral blood.

The chain combines TRBV6-1 with TRBJ1-1, with D unresolved. This TCR was recovered from a male donor with ankylosing spondylitis. Material: blood, either unsorted or a sorted T cell fraction (not recorded which). This CDR3 reads CASRTRAAGTEAFF. In DNA form, the CDR3 reads TGTGCCAGCAGGACGAGGGCCGCGGGAACTGAAGCTTTCTTT.